Below, 8 T cell receptor beta chains from the same sample are listed, as sequenced in a study of Ad26.COV2.S vaccination and SARS-CoV-2 variants. Treatment defined: some 20 received Ad26.COV2.S at low or high dose, single or two shots; a few received placebo; per-sample allocation not given. Sampling was done on day 63 after the first vaccine or placebo injection. Method: immunoSEQ multiplex PCR; TCRdb's copy keeps in-frame clones and lacks some. The table records around 310,000 clones, 85% to 90% of them present only once. The specimen comprised peripheral blood, sampled in a trial of Ad26.COV2.S vaccine versus placebo. The receptor source for this set is a person aged 18-65 years who received the Ad26.COV2.S COVID-19 vaccine or a placebo.

This chain links TRBV12-3 or TRBV12-4 with TRBJ1-3; D unresolved. Trimming stripped 6 bases from V and 3 bases from J, with 9 bases between. This CDR3 has 13 amino acids. CDR3 in amino acids: CASRTAVGNTIYF. The CDR3 DNA reads as TGTGCCAGCAGGACCGCCGTTGGAAACACCATATATTTT.

CDR3 nucleotides: TGCGCCAGCAGCTCAGTGGACAGGGGATCCACTGAAGCTTTCTTT. The encoded protein is CASSSVDRGSTEAFF. The chain is built from TRBV5-1 and TRBJ1-1; 9 bases map to TRBD1. V lost 3 bases to trimming and J lost 4 bases; unmatched junction nucleotides: 7. The CDR3 has 15 amino acids. Germline CDR1 reads SGHRS; CDR2 reads YFSETQ.

The rearrangement uses TRBV15 and TRBJ2-2; maybe TRBD2 (5 bases). Looked up from germline, CDR1 is LNHNV and CDR2 is YYDKDF (reference sequence). CDR3 size: 16 residues. V lost 1 base and J lost 5, with 14 bases in between. CDR3 bases: TGTGCCACCAGCAGAGCGTCGGCCGGGGAAACCGGGGAGCTGTTTTTT. It yields the protein CATSRASAGETGELFF.

This chain uses TRBV28 with TRBJ1-1, with 8 bases lining up with TRBD1. Germline values: CDR1 MDHEN, CDR2 SYDVKM. The CDR3 extends over 13 amino acids. The trim removed 6 bases at V and 7 bases at J, leaving 7 bases unmatched. The CDR3 sequence is CASSPQGGDEAFF. CDR3 DNA sequence: TGTGCCAGCAGCCCACAGGGGGGGGATGAAGCTTTCTTT.

This clone was found a few times. The genes are TRBV14 and TRBJ2-2; no clear D. The V gene's germline CDR1 is SGHDN and CDR2 FVKESK. Trimming left V 6 bases short and J 7 bases short, with 9 bases between. There are 12 residues in the CDR3. The DNA of the CDR3 is TGTGCCAGCAGTCGAGGCTTCGGGGAGCTGTTTTTT. As protein: CASSRGFGELFF.

The chain has TRBV19 and TRBJ1-4; possibly TRBD1 for D (5 bases). Trimming left V 7 bases short and J 6 bases short, with 15 bases between. The CDR3 sequence is 14 residues long. Germline CDR1 reads LNHDA; CDR2 reads SQIVND (reference sequence). In DNA, the CDR3 is TGTGCCAGTACTCTCGGGGGAGTAGATGAAAAACTGTTTTTT. Its protein product is CASTLGGVDEKLFF.

The V call is TRBV19, the J call TRBJ2-7, with 9 bases that match TRBD1. Germline values: CDR1 LNHDA, CDR2 SQIVND (reference sequence). CDR3 length: 13 amino acids. The V and J ends lost 8 bases and 5 bases, in that order; junction bases with no gene match: 7. The CDR3: CASSRTGVHEQYF. DNA of the CDR3: TGTGCCAGTTCGAGGACAGGGGTCCACGAGCAGTACTTC.

The rearrangement links TRBV10-2 to TRBJ2-7; no clear D. Germline CDR1 and CDR2: WSHSY and SAAADI. CDR3 length: 11 residues. The germline V and J ends were trimmed by 11 bases and 4 bases, with 12 bases remaining between them. The CDR3 DNA sequence: TGCGCCTCATCCGACGGATACGAGCAGTACTTC. This encodes CASSDGYEQYF.